This entry lists 30 T cell receptor beta chains sequenced from one sample in a study of breast tumors, draining lymph nodes, adjacent tissues. Breast cancer patients provided tissue from their axillary draining lymph nodes. TCRdb independently ran MiXCR on the multiplex PCR reads; one entry per CDR3 protein. The sample lists approximately 200,000 distinct CDR3 sequences; about 32% were seen once. Sequencing was carried out using axillary lymph node tissue. The receptor set was obtained from a female donor with breast cancer. Some clones in this sample may be carry-over from other donors' samples.

The table lists this clonotype with many counts. The chain carries TRBV7-3 and TRBJ2-1; maybe TRBD2 (5 bases). Trimming shortened V by 5 bases and J by 8 bases, and 10 bases separated the two germline ends. Germline assignment: CDR1 SGHTA and CDR2 FQGTGA. This CDR3 region has 12 residues. CDR3 sequence reads: CASSKLGDEQFF. CDR3 nucleotides: TGTGCCAGCAGCAAACTAGGAGATGAGCAGTTCTTC.

There are many counts of this clonotype. The genes are TRBV28 and TRBJ1-2; 7 positions agree with TRBD1. This CDR3 contains 15 residues. Germline loops: CDR1 MDHEN, CDR2 SYDVKM. Trimming took 5 bases from V and 0 from J; bases not matched to a gene: 6. The CDR3 reads CASSQTGTANYGYTF. Written as DNA, the CDR3 is TGTGCCAGCAGTCAAACCGGGACAGCTAACTATGGCTACACCTTC.

This clonotype was observed a handful of times. The chain combines TRBV7-3 with TRBJ2-3, with TRBD2 identical over 8 bases. The CDR3 covers 13 residues. CDR1 is SGHTA, CDR2 FQGTGA, per germline. J gave up 6 bases and V 5 bases, and 4 bases lay outside the gene matches. In DNA, the CDR3 is TGTGCCAGCAGCCGGGAGGGGGGGGATACGCAGTATTTT. Its protein product is CASSREGGDTQYF. The full variable domain, completed using reference TRBV7-3 and TRBJ2-3, is GAGVSQTPSNKVTEKGKYVELRCDPISGHTALYWYRQSLGQGPEFLIYFQGTGAADDSGLPNDRFFAVRPEGSVSTLKIQRTERGDSAVYLCASSREGGDTQYFGPGTRLTVL.

This clonotype appeared a few times. This may stem from a read error, because a much larger clone lies one nucleotide away. The gene calls are TRBV6-6 and TRBJ2-7; TRBD2 matches at 7 bases. The CDR3 consists of 14 residues. Trimming at V came to 6 bases and at J to 2 bases, leaving 7 bases not matched to a gene. Germline loops: CDR1 MNHNY, CDR2 SVGAGI (reference sequence). This chain's CDR3 is CASSPIAGAYEQYF. CDR3 DNA sequence: TGTGCCAGCAGCCCCATAGCGGGTGCCTACGAGCAGTACTTC.

The J gene is TRBJ1-6, the V gene TRBV5-1; D remains unclear. The CDR3 is 13 amino acids. Germline V CDR1 and CDR2: SGHRS, YFSETQ. V dropped 1 base and J dropped 7 bases, with 6 bases sitting between them. The CDR3 region is CASSLTENSPLHF. In DNA form, the CDR3 reads TGCGCCAGCAGCTTGACAGAGAATTCACCCCTCCACTTT. Complete variable domain (other parts from reference TRBV5-1 and TRBJ1-6): KAGVTQTPRYLIKTRGQQVTLSCSPISGHRSVSWYQQTPGQGLQFLFEYFSETQRNKGNFPGRFSGRQFSNSRSEMNVSTLELGDSALYLCASSLTENSPLHFGNGTRLTVT.

Many counts were recorded for this clonotype. The V call is TRBV6-4, the J call TRBJ1-6; tentatively, D is TRBD1 (6 bases). Trimming removed 4 bases at V and 7 bases at J, with 17 bases between. The CDR3 covers 16 residues. Germline V gene lookup returns CDR1 MRHNA and CDR2 SNTAGT. The CDR3 reads CASSAVGGRGNSPLHF. In nucleotides, the CDR3 is TGTGCCAGCAGTGCCGTTGGGGGGCGCGGGAATTCACCCCTCCACTTT.

This clonotype has ten or more counts. This chain connects TRBV5-1 to TRBJ2-3; D ambiguous. CDR1 is SGHRS, CDR2 YFSETQ, per germline. The CDR3 runs 12 residues. V shed 0 bases and J shed 7 bases, with 6 bases lying between them. This CDR3 reads CASSLDSNTQYF. The CDR3 coding sequence is TGCGCCAGCAGCTTGGACAGTAATACGCAGTATTTT.

For this clonotype: Possible read error: a much larger clone is one base away. V is TRBV10-3 and J is TRBJ2-3; TRBD2 agrees at 11 bases. Germline V gene data show CDR1 as ENHRY and CDR2 as SYGVKD. The CDR3 is 16 amino acids. The trim removed 10 bases at V and 5 bases at J, leaving 14 bases unmatched. The CDR3 loop is CASGSFSGRARDTQYF. CDR3 nucleotide sequence: TGTGCCAGCGGTTCCTTTAGCGGGAGGGCCAGAGATACGCAGTATTTT.

This clonotype was detected many times. Its ends do not fully match the called genes, so a read error is possible. The J gene is TRBJ1-4, the V gene TRBV5-8; D unresolved. CDR3 length equals 13 residues. The germline gives CDR1 SGHTS, CDR2 YDEGEE. CDR3 region: CASSLELNGKLFF. Written as DNA, the CDR3 is TGTGCCAGCAGCCTGGAATTAAATGGAAAACTGTTTTTT.

This clonotype was counted a single time. A clone one base away is much larger, so this may be a read error. This chain uses TRBV6-1 with TRBJ1-5, with 8 bases identical to TRBD1. Germline V CDR1 and CDR2: MNHNS, SASEGT. The CDR3 spans 15 residues. Germline trimming cut 6 bases from V and 10 bases from J; bases unmatched to any gene: 14. DNA of the CDR3: TGTGCCAGCAGCCGGGACAGGAGGGCAATCAGCCCCCAGCATTTT. Protein: CASSRDRRAISPQHF.

Concerning this clonotype itself: A much larger clone lies one base from this, so it may be a read error. The chain uses TRBV12-3 or TRBV12-4 and TRBJ2-1; possibly TRBD2 for D (6 bases). Trimming took off 3 bases at V and 9 bases at J, with 21 bases between the two ends. The CDR3 spans 16 residues. As DNA, the CDR3 is TGTGCCAGCAGTTTCGGGGGTGGTAGCTACGGTGGTGAGCAGTTCTTC. The encoded protein is CASSFGGGSYGGEQFF.

This clonotype was seen only a few times. The chain combines TRBV30 with TRBJ2-7; 10 bases align to TRBD2. This CDR3 is 17 amino acids long. The V gene's germline CDR1 is GTSNPN and CDR2 SVGIG (reference sequence). Trimming cost V 3 bases and J 2 bases; bases outside gene matches: 13. The CDR3 nucleotides read TGTGCCTGGAGAAAACTAGCGGGGATCGGCGGGGCCTACGAGCAGTACTTC. This encodes CAWRKLAGIGGAYEQYF.

This clonotype was observed at least ten times. The chain joins TRBV4-1 to TRBJ1-5; the D is unclear. Deletions cut 0 bases from V and 6 bases from J, with 12 bases between. Germline V gene lookup returns CDR1 MGHRA and CDR2 YSYEKL. This CDR3 is 15 amino acids long. CDR3 in DNA: TGCGCCAGCAGCCAAGATTCTGGGTCTGCTCAGCCCCAGCATTTT. Encoded protein: CASSQDSGSAQPQHF.

This clonotype was found many times. The CDR3 sequence: CASSFRDRWESPLHF. In DNA form, the CDR3 reads TGTGCCAGCAGCTTCCGGGACAGATGGGAATCACCCCTCCACTTT. The chain has TRBV5-6 and TRBJ1-6; 7 positions agree with TRBD1. The CDR3 consists of 15 residues. V gave up 2 bases and J gave up 10 bases; unmatched junction bases: 9. Germline-derived CDR1 and CDR2 are SGHDT and YYEEEE.

This clonotype was detected ten times or more. The V call is TRBV12-3 or TRBV12-4, the J call TRBJ1-4; D is unresolved. Trimming pared 6 bases from V and 8 bases from J, leaving 16 bases between. The CDR3 covers 14 residues. The CDR3 region is CASRTSWTGEKLFF. The DNA of the CDR3 is TGTGCCAGCAGGACCTCTTGGACGGGGGAAAAACTGTTTTTT.

The chain has TRBV10-3 and TRBJ1-1, with a possible D match to TRBD1 (6 bases). The V end was cut by 1 base, the J end by 1 base, with 10 bases between. Germline V gene lookup returns CDR1 ENHRY and CDR2 SYGVKD. The CDR3 sequence is 15 residues long. The CDR3 DNA follows: TGTGCCATCAGTGAGTTTGCAGGGGCGAACACTGAAGCTTTCTTT. Translated, it gives CAISEFAGANTEAFF.

This clonotype has a handful of counts. The chain couples TRBV5-6 to TRBJ2-4, with D uncertain. Trimming took 0 bases from V and 1 from J, leaving 11 bases between them. CDR1 and CDR2 (germline): SGHDT, YYEEEE. This CDR3 is 16 amino acids long. DNA for the CDR3: TGTGCCAGCAGCTTGGTTCAGGCCACGGCCAAAAACATTCAGTACTTC. Translating it yields CASSLVQATAKNIQYF.

A word on this clonotype: Possible read error: a much larger clone is one base away. This chain uses TRBV20-1 with TRBJ1-6; D may be TRBD1 (5 bases). The germline CDR1 and CDR2 sequences are DFQATT and SNEGSKA (reference sequence). CDR3 size: 15 residues. CDR3 sequence reads: CSARMGRTYTSPLHF. CDR3 sequence (DNA): TGCAGTGCTAGAATGGGGCGGACTTATACTTCACCCCTCCACTTT.

This clonotype was counted ten times or more. The chain recombines TRBV19 with TRBJ1-2; 7 nucleotides match TRBD1. Germline assignment: CDR1 LNHDA and CDR2 SQIVND (reference sequence). J was trimmed by 7 bases and V by 5 bases; bases with no gene match: 13. The CDR3 runs 15 residues. The CDR3 DNA sequence: TGTGCCAGTAGTTTGACAGGGAGGGAAGTCGGTGGCTACACCTTC. It codes for CASSLTGREVGGYTF.

This clonotype was found many times. The rearrangement joins TRBV6-5 to TRBJ2-5; maybe TRBD2 (6 bases). Trimming removed 6 bases from V and 5 bases from J, with 16 bases in between. The CDR3 is made up of 14 amino acids. The germline CDR1 and CDR2 sequences are MNHEY and SVGAGI. The CDR3 protein is CASRTTGGGETQYF. The DNA for the CDR3 is TGTGCCAGCAGAACAACAGGTGGAGGGGAGACCCAGTACTTC.

This clonotype was seen repeatedly, ten times or more. V and J are TRBV20-1 and TRBJ1-2; 8 bases map to TRBD1. This CDR3 is built from 15 residues. V shed 6 bases, J shed 2 bases, and the junction held 11 bases outside the gene matches. The germline CDR1 and CDR2 sequences are DFQATT and SNEGSKA (reference sequence). CDR3 nucleotides: TGCAGTGCCCGCGGGACAGGAGTACAAAACTATGGCTACACCTTC. Encoded protein: CSARGTGVQNYGYTF.

As concerns this clonotype: It is unclear where the CDR3 begins or ends on the DNA, so no DNA is shown, and the CDR3 is as TCRdb lists it. V is TRBV7-8 and J is TRBJ1-6; TRBD1, the table's D call, lacks a check against the DNA. The CDR3 contains 23 residues when both ends are counted. CDR1 is SGHVS, CDR2 FQNEAQ, per germline. The CDR3 region is CASSFYICSARTQTVSYNSPLHF.

This clonotype was observed many times. The chain joins TRBV9 to TRBJ1-5; D not certain. Trimming stripped 0 bases from V and 3 bases from J, with 13 bases between. Looked up from germline, CDR1 is SGDLS and CDR2 is YYNGEE. The CDR3 loop spans 16 amino acids. In DNA, the CDR3 is TGTGCCAGCAGCGTAGGTGGTCAGTTCCACAATCAGCCCCAGCATTTT. Protein sequence: CASSVGGQFHNQPQHF. Looking up the rest from reference TRBV9 and TRBJ1-5 gives the full variable domain: DSGVTQTPKHLITATGQRVTLRCSPRSGDLSVYWYQQSLDQGLQFLIQYYNGEERAKGNILERFSAQQFPDLHSELNLSSLELGDSALYFCASSVGGQFHNQPQHFGDGTRLSIL.

DNA of the CDR3: TGTGCCATCAGTGAGTCGGGGGGCGAGACCCAGTACTTC. Translated, it gives CAISESGGETQYF. V is TRBV10-3 and J is TRBJ2-5; D tentatively reads TRBD1 or TRBD2 (6 bases each). This CDR3 spans 13 amino acids. Between the trimmed V and J ends, which lost 0 bases and 5 bases, there was a span of 7 bases. Germline CDR1 and CDR2: ENHRY and SYGVKD.

The chain links TRBV7-8 to TRBJ1-1; TRBD1 aligns across 9 bases. The length of the CDR3 is 18 residues. V dropped 3 bases and J dropped 3; count of bases not matched to a gene: 14. CDR1 is SGHVS, CDR2 FQNEAQ, per germline. For the CDR3, the DNA is TGTGCCAGCAGCTTTACCACAACCGGGACAGGGACAGACACTGAAGCTTTCTTT. Residues: CASSFTTTGTGTDTEAFF.

This clonotype was seen at least ten times. J is TRBJ2-7 and V is TRBV10-3, with 7 bases lining up with TRBD1. The J segment lost 2 bases and the V segment lost 6 bases, leaving 4 bases of the junction unmatched. The CDR3 extends over 13 amino acids. The V gene's germline CDR1 is ENHRY and CDR2 SYGVKD. The CDR3 is CAISGTETYEQYF. CDR3 sequence (DNA): TGTGCCATCAGCGGGACAGAAACCTACGAGCAGTACTTC.

This clonotype was found many times. CDR3 protein: CASSIDLGAGANVLTF. In DNA, the CDR3 is TGTGCCAGTAGTATAGATTTGGGGGCTGGGGCCAACGTCCTGACTTTC. The chain is built from TRBV19 and TRBJ2-6; the D gene could be TRBD1 or TRBD2 (5 bases each). This CDR3 comprises 16 residues. Trimming removed 0 bases from V and 2 bases from J, with 8 bases in between. Germline loops: CDR1 LNHDA, CDR2 SQIVND (reference sequence).

The sample holds many counts of this clonotype. This chain joins TRBV30 and TRBJ1-5, with 7 bases matching TRBD1. V dropped 1 base and J dropped 6; count of bases not matched to a gene: 6. CDR1 is GTSNPN and CDR2 is SVGIG in the germline V gene (reference sequence). This CDR3 has 14 amino acids. The CDR3 region has the DNA TGTGCCTGGAGTGCCGGACAGGAGGGTCAGCCCCAGCATTTT. It translates to CAWSAGQEGQPQHF.

This clonotype was observed many times. The chain employs TRBV6-1 and TRBJ2-5; 9 bases agree with TRBD2. CDR3 length: 20 residues. Germline trimming cut 2 bases from V and 1 base from J; bases unmatched to any gene: 17. CDR1 is MNHNS and CDR2 is SASEGT in the germline V gene. The CDR3: CASSEIRRGGLMYGQETQYF. CDR3 DNA: TGTGCCAGCAGTGAAATAAGGCGGGGGGGCCTCATGTATGGCCAAGAGACCCAGTACTTC.

Comment on this clonotype: Because it lacks the conserved phenylalanine or tryptophan at the end, this CDR3 is likely a read error. V gene TRBV20-1 combines with J gene TRBJ2-1; no definite D call. CDR1 and CDR2 from the germline V gene are DFQATT and SNEGSKA (reference sequence). The CDR3 is 10 amino acids. Trimming removed 2 bases from V and 7 bases from J, with 3 bases in between. The CDR3 sequence: CSARWNEQFS. The CDR3 bases are TGCAGTGCTAGATGGAATGAGCAGTTCTCC.